The sequence of this T cell receptor (beta chain) was determined in a study of blood T cell repertoires in COVID-19. The CDR3 loop spans 16 amino acids. With V trimmed by 2 bases and J by 3 bases, 6 bases remained unmatched. Germline assignment: CDR1 MNHEY and CDR2 SMNVEV (reference sequence). Original analysis: Reference gene primers were amplified, and this amplification served to estimate nucleated cell counts. Generated by immunoSEQ multiplex PCR, the TCRdb table keeps only in-frame clones and is missing some. From that table come the V and J calls and clone size; the DNA was used to work out D and trimming. The sample lists about 78,000 clones; approximately 92% were seen once.

The chain carries TRBV27 and TRBJ2-7, with 11 bases aligning to TRBD2. Material for sequencing was peripheral blood. This TCR derives from a woman of 80 years or more with acute or convalescent COVID-19. The CDR3 loop is CASSLRFGTSGYEQYF. The DNA of the CDR3 is TGTGCCAGCAGTTTAAGGTTCGGGACTAGCGGCTACGAGCAGTACTTC.